This TCR beta chain was captured by sequencing in a study of blood T cell repertoires in COVID-19. Across the whole study: T cells, B-cell-depleted T cells, or PBMCs supplied cDNA or gDNA.

Here immunoSEQ multiplex PCR was the method, and the copy in TCRdb shows in-frame clones only, minus some. The table has about 150,000 clones, roughly 86% seen once; the top ten hold 15%. Source material: peripheral blood. This TCR was recovered from a human donor with acute or convalescent COVID-19. The donor label of this sample is uncertain.

The CDR3 here is CASSRAGGADTQYF. The CDR3 nucleotides read TGCGCCAGCAGTAGAGCGGGCGGGGCAGATACGCAGTATTTT. The rearrangement links TRBV10-2 to TRBJ2-3, with D possibly matching TRBD2 (6 bases). V dropped 5 bases and J dropped 4 bases, with 13 bases sitting between them. Germline CDR1 reads WSHSY; CDR2 reads SAAADI. The CDR3 has 14 residues.